This is a list of T cell receptor beta chains from one sample in a study of high-grade serous ovarian cancer treatment subgroups. Clones were sequenced by immunoSEQ multiplex PCR, and TCRdb holds only the in-frame ones, with some missing. The sample has some 28,000 clones, about 86% seen once; the top ten hold around 2.3%. Sequencing used tumor tissue. All receptors come from a human donor with high-grade serous ovarian cancer. Both conserved end residues are part of each CDR3. A D gene is named only where the DNA matches it firmly. Size is stated for part of the rows, as once, few or many counts, or as a class when the clone is expanded.

J gene	V gene	clone size	D gene	CDR3 protein	CDR3 DNA
TRBJ2-7	TRBV28	NA	NA	CASSPPRGDYEQYF	TGTGCCAGCAGTCCCCCCCGAGGGGATTACGAGCAGTACTTC
TRBJ1-5	TRBV21-1	few	NA	CASRPINRYSNQPQHF	TGTGCCAGCAGACCCATAAACCGCTATAGCAATCAGCCCCAGCATTTT
TRBJ2-1	TRBV6-6	NA	NA	CASSYGGEQFF	TGTGCCAGCAGTTACGGTGGTGAGCAGTTCTTC
TRBJ2-7	TRBV12-5	NA	NA	CASGFPNEQYF	TGTGCTAGTGGCTTCCCCAACGAGCAGTACTTC
TRBJ2-3	TRBV5-4	NA	NA	CASSGRTDTQYF	TGTGCCAGCAGCGGGCGCACAGATACGCAGTATTTT
TRBJ2-5	TRBV19	once	TRBD2	CASSLSGTSGKETQYF	TGTGCCAGTAGCCTCTCCGGGACTAGCGGGAAAGAGACCCAGTACTTC
TRBJ2-7	TRBV30	NA	NA	CAWSVGVGTSYEQYF	TGTGCCTGGAGTGTCGGGGTGGGGACCTCCTACGAGCAGTACTTC
TRBJ2-3	TRBV11-2	NA	NA	CASSSSTDTQYF	TGTGCCAGCAGCTCCAGCACAGATACGCAGTATTTT
TRBJ1-1	TRBV28	few	NA	CASSLRTFGAFF	TGTGCCAGCAGCCTCAGGACCTTCGGAGCTTTCTTT
TRBJ2-5	TRBV29-1	NA	TRBD2	CSVPGVAGHKETQYF	TGCAGCGTGCCCGGGGTAGCGGGTCATAAAGAGACCCAGTACTTC
TRBJ2-7	TRBV2	few	TRBD2	CASSRAGAYEQYF	TGTGCCAGCAGTAGAGCGGGAGCCTACGAGCAGTACTTC
TRBJ1-1	TRBV28	NA	NA	CASSPGAEAFF	TGTGCCAGCAGTCCAGGGGCTGAAGCTTTCTTT
TRBJ2-1	TRBV13	NA	TRBD2	CASSFGGRASEQFF	TGTGCCAGCAGCTTCGGCGGGAGGGCAAGTGAGCAGTTCTTC
TRBJ2-1	TRBV10-1	NA	NA	CASSESGTRNEQFF	TGCGCCAGCAGTGAGTCAGGAACGCGTAATGAGCAGTTCTTC
TRBJ1-2	TRBV19	NA	TRBD1	CASSKAGTGLNYGYTF	TGTGCCAGTAGTAAAGCCGGGACAGGTTTAAACTATGGCTACACCTTC
TRBJ1-1	TRBV7-3	few	NA	CASSSQRNTEAFF	TGTGCCAGCAGCTCCCAGAGGAACACTGAAGCTTTCTTT
TRBJ1-3	TRBV9	NA	NA	CASSVAGYSGNTIYF	TGTGCCAGCAGCGTAGCCGGCTACTCTGGAAACACCATATATTTT
TRBJ2-5	TRBV10-3	NA	TRBD1	CATLGTGQETQYF	TGTGCCACCCTAGGGACAGGTCAAGAGACCCAGTACTTC
TRBJ2-5	TRBV5-4	NA	NA	CASSSSTEETQYF	TGTGCCAGCAGCTCTTCAACAGAAGAGACCCAGTACTTC
TRBJ2-2	TRBV5-8	NA	TRBD2	CASSTWTRKNTGELFF	TGTGCCAGCAGCACTTGGACTAGGAAGAACACCGGGGAGCTGTTTTTT
TRBJ2-7	TRBV11-2	NA	NA	CASSPGRGGMGEQYF	TGTGCCAGCAGCCCGGGCAGGGGCGGGATGGGAGAGCAGTACTTC
TRBJ2-1	TRBV11-2	few	TRBD2	CASSSRTSATYNEQFF	TGTGCCAGCAGCTCCCGGACTAGCGCAACCTACAATGAGCAGTTCTTC
TRBJ2-1	TRBV2	NA	NA	CASSEQGLVDYNEQFF	TGTGCCAGCAGTGAACAGGGTCTAGTAGACTACAATGAGCAGTTCTTC